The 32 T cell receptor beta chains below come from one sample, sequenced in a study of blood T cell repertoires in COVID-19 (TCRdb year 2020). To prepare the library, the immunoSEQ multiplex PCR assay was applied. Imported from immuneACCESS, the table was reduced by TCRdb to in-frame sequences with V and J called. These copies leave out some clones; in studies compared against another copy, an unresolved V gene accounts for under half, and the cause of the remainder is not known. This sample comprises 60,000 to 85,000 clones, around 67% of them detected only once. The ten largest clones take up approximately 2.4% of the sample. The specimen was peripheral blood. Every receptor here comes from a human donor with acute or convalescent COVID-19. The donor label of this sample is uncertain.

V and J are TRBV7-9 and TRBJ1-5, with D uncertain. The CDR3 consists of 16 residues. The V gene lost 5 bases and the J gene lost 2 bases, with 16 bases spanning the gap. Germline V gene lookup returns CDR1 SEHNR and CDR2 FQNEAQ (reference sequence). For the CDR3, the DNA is TGTGCCAGCAGCCCGGGCCTTGGGAGCGGCAATCAGCCCCAGCATTTT. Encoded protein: CASSPGLGSGNQPQHF.

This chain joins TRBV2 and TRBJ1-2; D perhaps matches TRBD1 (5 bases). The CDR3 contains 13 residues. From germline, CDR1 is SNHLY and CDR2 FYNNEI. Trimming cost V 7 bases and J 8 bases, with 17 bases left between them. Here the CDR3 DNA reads TGTGCCAGCAACCGGCAGGGCTCGGAAGGCTACACCTTC. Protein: CASNRQGSEGYTF.

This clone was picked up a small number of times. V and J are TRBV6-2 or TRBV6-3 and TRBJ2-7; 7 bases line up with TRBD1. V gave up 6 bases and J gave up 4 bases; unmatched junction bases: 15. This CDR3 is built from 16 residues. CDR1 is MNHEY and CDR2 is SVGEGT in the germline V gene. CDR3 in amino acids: CASSHHRQGRQYEQYF. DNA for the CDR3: TGTGCCAGCAGCCACCATCGACAGGGACGTCAATACGAGCAGTACTTC.

CDR3 DNA: TGTGCCAGCAGTTACTCGGGCTCCACGAACACCGGGGAGCTGTTTTTT. Residues: CASSYSGSTNTGELFF. The chain couples TRBV6-2 or TRBV6-3 to TRBJ2-2; D ambiguous. Germline lookup yields CDR1 MNHEY and CDR2 SVGEGT. V was trimmed by 0 bases and J by 0 bases, leaving 8 bases between them. The CDR3 consists of 16 residues.

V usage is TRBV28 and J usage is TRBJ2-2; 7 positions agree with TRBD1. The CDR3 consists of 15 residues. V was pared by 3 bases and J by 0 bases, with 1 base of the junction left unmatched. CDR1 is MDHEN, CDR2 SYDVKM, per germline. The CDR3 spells CASSFQGANTGELFF. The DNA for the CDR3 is TGTGCCAGCAGTTTCCAGGGGGCGAACACCGGGGAGCTGTTTTTT.

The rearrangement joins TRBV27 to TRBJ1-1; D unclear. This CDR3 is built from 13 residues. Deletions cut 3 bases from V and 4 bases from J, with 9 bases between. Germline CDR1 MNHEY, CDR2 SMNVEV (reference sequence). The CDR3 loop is CASSLDFTTEAFF. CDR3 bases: TGTGCCAGCAGTTTGGACTTCACCACTGAAGCTTTCTTT.

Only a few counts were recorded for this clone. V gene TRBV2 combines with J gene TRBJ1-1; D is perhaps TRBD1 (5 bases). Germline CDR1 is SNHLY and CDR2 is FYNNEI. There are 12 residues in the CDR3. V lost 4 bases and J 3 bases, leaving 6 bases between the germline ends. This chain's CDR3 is CASSATDTEAFF. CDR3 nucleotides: TGTGCCAGCAGTGCGACAGACACTGAAGCTTTCTTT.

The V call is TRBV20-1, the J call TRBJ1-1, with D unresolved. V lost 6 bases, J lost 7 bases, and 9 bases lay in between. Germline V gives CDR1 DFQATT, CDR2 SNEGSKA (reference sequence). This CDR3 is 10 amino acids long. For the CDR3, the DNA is TGCAGTGCCTTCCGGAGTGAAGCTTTCTTT. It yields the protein CSAFRSEAFF.

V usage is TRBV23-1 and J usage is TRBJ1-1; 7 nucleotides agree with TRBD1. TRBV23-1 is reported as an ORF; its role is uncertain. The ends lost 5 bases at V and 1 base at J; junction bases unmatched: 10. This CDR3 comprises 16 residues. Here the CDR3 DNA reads TGCGCCAGCAGTTGGACAGGACCCCCGGGGAACACTGAAGCTTTCTTT. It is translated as CASSWTGPPGNTEAFF.

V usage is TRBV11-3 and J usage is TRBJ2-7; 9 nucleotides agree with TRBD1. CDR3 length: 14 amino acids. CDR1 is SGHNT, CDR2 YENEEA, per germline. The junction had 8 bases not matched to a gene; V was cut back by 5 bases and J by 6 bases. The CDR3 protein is CASSIGQGMAEQYF. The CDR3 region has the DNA TGTGCCAGCAGCATTGGACAGGGGATGGCCGAGCAGTACTTC.

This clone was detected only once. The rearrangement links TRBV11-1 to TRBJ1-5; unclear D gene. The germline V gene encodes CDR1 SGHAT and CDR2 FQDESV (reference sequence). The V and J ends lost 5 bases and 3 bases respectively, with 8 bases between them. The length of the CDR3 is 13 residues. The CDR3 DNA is TGTGCCAGCAGCCAGAACGCCAATCAGCCCCAGCATTTT. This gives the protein CASSQNANQPQHF.

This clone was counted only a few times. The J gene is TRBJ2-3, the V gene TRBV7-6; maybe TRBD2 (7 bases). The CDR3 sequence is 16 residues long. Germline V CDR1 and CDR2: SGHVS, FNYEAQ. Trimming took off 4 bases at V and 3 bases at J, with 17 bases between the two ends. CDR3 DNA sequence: TGTGCCAGCAGCTCCCAAAGGGGGAGGGGGACAGATACGCAGTATTTT. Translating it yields CASSSQRGRGTDTQYF.

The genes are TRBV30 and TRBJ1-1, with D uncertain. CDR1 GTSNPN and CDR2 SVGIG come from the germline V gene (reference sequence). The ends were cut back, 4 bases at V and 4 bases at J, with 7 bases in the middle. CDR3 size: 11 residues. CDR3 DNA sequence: TGTGCCTGGATCCGGGGCACTGAAGCTTTCTTT. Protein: CAWIRGTEAFF. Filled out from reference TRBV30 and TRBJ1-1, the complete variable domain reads SQTIHQWPATLVQPVGSPLSLECTVEGTSNPNLYWYRQAAGRGLQLLFYSVGIGQISSEVPQNLSASRPQDRQFILSSKKLLLSDSGFYLCAWIRGTEAFFGQGTRLTVV.

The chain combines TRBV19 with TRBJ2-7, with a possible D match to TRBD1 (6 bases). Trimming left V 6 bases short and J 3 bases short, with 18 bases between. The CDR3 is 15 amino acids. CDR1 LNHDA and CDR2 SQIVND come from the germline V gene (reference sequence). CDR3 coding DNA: TGTGCCAGTAGGACTACAGGGTCCCCCGACTACGAGCAGTACTTC. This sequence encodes CASRTTGSPDYEQYF.

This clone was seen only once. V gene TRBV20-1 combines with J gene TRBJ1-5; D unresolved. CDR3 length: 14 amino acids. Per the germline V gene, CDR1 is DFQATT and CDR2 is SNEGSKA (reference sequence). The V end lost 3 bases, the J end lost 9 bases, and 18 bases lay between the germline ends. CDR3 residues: CSASSDAGRSPQHF. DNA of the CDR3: TGCAGTGCTAGTTCCGATGCAGGCCGATCGCCCCAGCATTTT.

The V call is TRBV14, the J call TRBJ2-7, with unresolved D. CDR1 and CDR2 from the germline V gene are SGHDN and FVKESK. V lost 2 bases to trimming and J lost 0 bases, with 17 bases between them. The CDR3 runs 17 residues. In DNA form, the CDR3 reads TGTGCCAGCAGCCAAAAACCCCCCGGTCATAGCTCCTACGAGCAGTACTTC. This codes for CASSQKPPGHSSYEQYF.

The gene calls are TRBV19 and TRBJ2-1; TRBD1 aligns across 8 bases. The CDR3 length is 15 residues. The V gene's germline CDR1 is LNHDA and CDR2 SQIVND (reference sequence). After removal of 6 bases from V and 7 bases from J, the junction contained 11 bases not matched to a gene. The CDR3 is CASSHETGVMNEQFF. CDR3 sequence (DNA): TGTGCCAGTAGCCACGAGACAGGGGTAATGAATGAGCAGTTCTTC.

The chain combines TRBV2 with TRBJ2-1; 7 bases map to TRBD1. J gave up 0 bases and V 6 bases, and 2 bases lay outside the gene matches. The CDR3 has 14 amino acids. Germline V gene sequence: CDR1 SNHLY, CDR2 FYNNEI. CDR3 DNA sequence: TGTGCCAGCAGAGGGGGCAACTCCTACAATGAGCAGTTCTTC. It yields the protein CASRGGNSYNEQFF.

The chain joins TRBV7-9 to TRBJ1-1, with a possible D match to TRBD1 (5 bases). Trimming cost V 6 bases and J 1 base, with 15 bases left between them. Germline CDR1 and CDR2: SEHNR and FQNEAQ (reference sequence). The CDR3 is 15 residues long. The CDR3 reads CASRAGVNANTEAFF. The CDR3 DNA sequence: TGTGCCAGCAGGGCGGGGGTCAACGCGAACACTGAAGCTTTCTTT.

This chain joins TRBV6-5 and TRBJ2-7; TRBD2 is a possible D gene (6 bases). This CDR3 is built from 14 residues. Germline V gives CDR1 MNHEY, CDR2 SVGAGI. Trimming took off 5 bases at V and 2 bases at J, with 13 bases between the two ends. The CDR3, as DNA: TGTGCCAGCAGTCCCGGGACTTGGGCCTACGAGCAGTACTTC. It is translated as CASSPGTWAYEQYF.

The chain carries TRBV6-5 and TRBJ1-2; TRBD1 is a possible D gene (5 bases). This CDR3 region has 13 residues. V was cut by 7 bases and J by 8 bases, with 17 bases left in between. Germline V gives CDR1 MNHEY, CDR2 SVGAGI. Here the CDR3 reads CASTHSGDLGYTF. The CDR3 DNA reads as TGTGCCAGCACCCACTCGGGGGACCTGGGCTACACCTTC.

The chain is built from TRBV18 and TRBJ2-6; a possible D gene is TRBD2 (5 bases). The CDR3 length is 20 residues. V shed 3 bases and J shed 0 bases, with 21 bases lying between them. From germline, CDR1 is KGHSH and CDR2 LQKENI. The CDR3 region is CASSPSLGETDYSGANVLTF. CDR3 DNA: TGTGCCAGCTCACCCTCCCTCGGGGAAACTGACTACTCTGGGGCCAACGTCCTGACTTTC.

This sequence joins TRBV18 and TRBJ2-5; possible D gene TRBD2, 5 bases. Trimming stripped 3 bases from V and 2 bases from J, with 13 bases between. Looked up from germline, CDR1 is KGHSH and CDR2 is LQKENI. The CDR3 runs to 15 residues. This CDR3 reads CASSPLPGGQETQYF. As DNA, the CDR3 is TGTGCCAGCTCACCTCTGCCAGGAGGTCAAGAGACCCAGTACTTC.

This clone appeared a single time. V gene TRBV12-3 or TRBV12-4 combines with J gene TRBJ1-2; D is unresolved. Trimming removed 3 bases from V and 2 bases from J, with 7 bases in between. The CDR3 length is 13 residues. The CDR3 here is CASSFAGNYGYTF. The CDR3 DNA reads TGTGCCAGCAGTTTCGCGGGAAACTATGGCTACACCTTC.

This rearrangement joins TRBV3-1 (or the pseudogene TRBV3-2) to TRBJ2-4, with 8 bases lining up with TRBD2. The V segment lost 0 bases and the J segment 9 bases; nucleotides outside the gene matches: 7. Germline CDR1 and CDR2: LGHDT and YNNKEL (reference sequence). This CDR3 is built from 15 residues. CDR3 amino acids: CASSQDAGRATIQYF. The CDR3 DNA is TGTGCCAGCAGCCAAGATGCCGGGAGGGCCACCATTCAGTACTTC.

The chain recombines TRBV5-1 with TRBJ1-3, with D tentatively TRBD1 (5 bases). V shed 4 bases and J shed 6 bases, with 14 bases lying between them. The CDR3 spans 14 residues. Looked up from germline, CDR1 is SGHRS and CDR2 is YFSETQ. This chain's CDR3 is CASSNKGRANTIYF. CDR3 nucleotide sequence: TGCGCCAGCAGCAATAAGGGGAGGGCAAACACCATATATTTT.

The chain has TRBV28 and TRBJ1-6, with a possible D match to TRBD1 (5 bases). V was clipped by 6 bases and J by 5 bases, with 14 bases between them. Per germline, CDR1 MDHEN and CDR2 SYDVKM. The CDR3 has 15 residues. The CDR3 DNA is TGTGCCAGCAGAGTCCCTAGGGGAAATAATTCACCCCTCCACTTT. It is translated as CASRVPRGNNSPLHF.

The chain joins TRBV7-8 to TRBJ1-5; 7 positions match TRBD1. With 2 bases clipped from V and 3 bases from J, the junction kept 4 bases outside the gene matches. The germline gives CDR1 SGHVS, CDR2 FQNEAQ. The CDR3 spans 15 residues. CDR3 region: CASSLRGTANQPQHF. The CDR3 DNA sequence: TGTGCCAGCAGCTTACGCGGGACAGCCAATCAGCCCCAGCATTTT. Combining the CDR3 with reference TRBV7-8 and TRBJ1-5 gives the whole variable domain GAGVSQSPRYKVAKRGQDVALRCDPISGHVSLFWYQQALGQGPEFLTYFQNEAQLDKSGLPSDRFFAERPEGSVSTLKIQRTQQEDSAVYLCASSLRGTANQPQHFGDGTRLSIL.

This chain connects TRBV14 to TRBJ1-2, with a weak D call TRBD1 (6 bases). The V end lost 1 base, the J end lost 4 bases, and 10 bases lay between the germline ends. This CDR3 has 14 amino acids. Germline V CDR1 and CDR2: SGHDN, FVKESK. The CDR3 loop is CASSQVGATYGYTF. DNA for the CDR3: TGTGCCAGCAGCCAAGTGGGGGCAACCTATGGCTACACCTTC.

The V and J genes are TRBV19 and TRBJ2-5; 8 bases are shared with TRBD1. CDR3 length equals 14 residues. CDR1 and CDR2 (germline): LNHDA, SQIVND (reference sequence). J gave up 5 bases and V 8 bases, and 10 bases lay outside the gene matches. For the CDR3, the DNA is TGTGCCAGTGGGACAGGCGGATTGACTGAGACCCAGTACTTC. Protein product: CASGTGGLTETQYF.

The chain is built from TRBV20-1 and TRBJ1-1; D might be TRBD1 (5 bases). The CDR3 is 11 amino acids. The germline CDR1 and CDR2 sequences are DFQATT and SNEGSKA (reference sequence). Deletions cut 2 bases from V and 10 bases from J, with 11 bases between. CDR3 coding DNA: TGCAGTGCTAGACCTGGGAGGGGAGCTTTCTTT. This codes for CSARPGRGAFF.

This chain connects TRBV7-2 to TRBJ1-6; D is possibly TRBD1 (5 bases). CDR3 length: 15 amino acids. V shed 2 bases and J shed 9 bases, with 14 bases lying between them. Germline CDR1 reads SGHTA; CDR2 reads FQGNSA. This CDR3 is CASSLFGGKGSPLHF. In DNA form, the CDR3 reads TGTGCCAGCAGCTTATTCGGGGGAAAAGGTTCACCCCTCCACTTT.